The T cell receptor (beta chain) under discussion was sequenced for a study of glioma-infiltrating T cells. The CDR3 covers 13 residues. V shed 4 bases and J 3 bases; nucleotides not matched to a gene: 1. This clonotype appeared many times. Using RNA template, CDR3s of TCR alpha and beta were amplified with iRepertoire arm-PCR. MiXCR, run by TCRdb on the multiplex PCR reads, gives a single entry per CDR3 protein. This repertoire shows more than 300,000 distinct CDR3 sequences, about 40% found once; its top ten account for more than 10%. The V and J genes are TRBV12-3 or TRBV12-4 and TRBJ2-7, with TRBD2 matching over 9 bases. This sequence originates from a human donor with low-grade glioma or glioblastoma, undergoing nonglioma brain surgery, or in good health (not recorded which). Sequenced input: glioma tissue, nonneoplastic brain tissue, or PBMCs (not recorded which). CDR3 residues: CASSSSGVYEQYF. CDR3 sequence (DNA): TGTGCCAGCAGTTCTAGCGGGGTCTACGAGCAGTACTTC.